Included here is one T cell receptor (beta chain) sequence, with context. Its antigen has not been determined. No much larger clone is present one base from it, and per-base qualities are unavailable. Unmatched junction bases come to 3, with V trimmed by 0 bases and J by 2 bases. From the cysteine through the phenylalanine, the CDR3 covers 16 amino acids. This entry keeps only the CDR3 DNA: 48 bases, framed from base 1. According to the germline V gene, CDR1 reads LGHNA and CDR2 reads YNFKEQ. The sample belongs to a study of CD8 T cells in ankylosing spondylitis listed by TCRdb under 2017. Some background on the complete study: To find TCR variants linked to disease, the study profiled T cell receptor beta repertoires in ankylosing spondylitis patients and healthy donors. The full study cohort was made up of about two dozen ankylosing spondylitis patients and 108 healthy donors. Samples of peripheral blood were taken, and for ankylosing spondylitis patients, synovial fluid was collected as well. The study at large found these results: Some of the motif variants had been reported before in the synovial fluid and blood of reactive arthritis patients, a finding that suggests common disease-initiation mechanisms. The disease-linked clones were reported to be significantly enriched in matched synovial fluid samples from ankylosing spondylitis patients. Blood from ankylosing spondylitis patients appeared to be characterized by a TCR beta motif made up of under ten highly homologous amino acid variants. The disease-linked clones showed a CD8+ phenotype and occurred at relatively low frequencies in peripheral blood.

The data were produced on an Illumina HiSeq 2500. Quantitative 5'-RACE with molecular barcodes was used to prepare TCR beta libraries. The authors' pipeline ran thus. A new computational method based on a probabilistic model of VDJ rearrangement was used to identify disease-linked TCR variants. TCRdb cleaned the public reads at Q25 with fastp, built clones with MiXCR and kept in-frame beta chains. Every distinct CDR3 protein forms one entry, paired with its most common genes and DNA. These V and J calls originate from TCRdb's pipeline instead of the authors' own analysis. The table for this sample lists fewer than 750,000 distinct CDR3 sequences; under 20% of them were counted only once. The ten largest clones capture around 19% of the sample.

Sequenced sample: blood, either unsorted or a sorted T cell fraction (not recorded which). The chain joins TRBV4-2 to TRBJ1-4, with 7 bases in between that match TRBD1. This receptor was obtained from a male donor with ankylosing spondylitis. The CDR3 region: CASSQDRGQTNEKLFF. The nucleotide sequence reads as follows: TGTGCCAGCAGCCAAGATCGGGGACAGACTAATGAAAAACTGTTTTTT.